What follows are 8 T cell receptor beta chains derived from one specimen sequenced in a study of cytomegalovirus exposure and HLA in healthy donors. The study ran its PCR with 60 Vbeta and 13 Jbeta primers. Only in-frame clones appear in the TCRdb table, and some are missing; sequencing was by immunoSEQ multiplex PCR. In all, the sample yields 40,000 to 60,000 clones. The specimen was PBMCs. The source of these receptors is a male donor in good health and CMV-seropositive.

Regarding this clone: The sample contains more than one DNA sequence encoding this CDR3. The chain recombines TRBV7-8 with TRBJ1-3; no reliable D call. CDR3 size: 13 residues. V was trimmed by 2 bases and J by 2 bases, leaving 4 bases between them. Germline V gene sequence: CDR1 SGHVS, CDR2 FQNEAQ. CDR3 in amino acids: CASSLNTGNTIYF. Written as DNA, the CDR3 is TGTGCCAGCAGCTTAAATACTGGAAACACCATATATTTT.

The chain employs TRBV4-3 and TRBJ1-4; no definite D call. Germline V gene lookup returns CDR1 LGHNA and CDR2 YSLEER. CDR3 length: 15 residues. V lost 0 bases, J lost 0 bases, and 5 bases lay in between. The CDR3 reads CASSQDRATNEKLFF. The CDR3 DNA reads TGCGCCAGCAGCCAAGATCGGGCAACTAATGAAAAACTGTTTTTT.

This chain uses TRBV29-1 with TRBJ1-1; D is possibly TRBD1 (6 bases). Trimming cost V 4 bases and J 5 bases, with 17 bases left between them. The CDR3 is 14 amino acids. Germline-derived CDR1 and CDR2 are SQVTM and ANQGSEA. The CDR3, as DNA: TGCAGCGTTGCCGGGGGGCAGGGCCCGACTGAAGCTTTCTTT. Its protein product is CSVAGGQGPTEAFF.

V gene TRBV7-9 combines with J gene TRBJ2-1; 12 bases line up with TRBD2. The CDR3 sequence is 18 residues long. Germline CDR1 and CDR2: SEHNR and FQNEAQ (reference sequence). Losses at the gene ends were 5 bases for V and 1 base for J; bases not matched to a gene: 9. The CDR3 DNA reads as TGTGCCAGCAGCCCAGTGGGACTAGCGGGCCTGTCCTACAATGAGCAGTTCTTC. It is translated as CASSPVGLAGLSYNEQFF.

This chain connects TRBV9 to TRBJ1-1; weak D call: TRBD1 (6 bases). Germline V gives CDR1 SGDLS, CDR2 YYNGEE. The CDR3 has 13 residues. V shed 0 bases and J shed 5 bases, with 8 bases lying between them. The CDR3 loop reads CASSVEGVTEAFF. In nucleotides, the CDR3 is TGTGCCAGCAGCGTAGAGGGGGTGACTGAAGCTTTCTTT. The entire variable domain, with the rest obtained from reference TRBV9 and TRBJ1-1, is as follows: DSGVTQTPKHLITATGQRVTLRCSPRSGDLSVYWYQQSLDQGLQFLIQYYNGEERAKGNILERFSAQQFPDLHSELNLSSLELGDSALYFCASSVEGVTEAFFGQGTRLTVV.

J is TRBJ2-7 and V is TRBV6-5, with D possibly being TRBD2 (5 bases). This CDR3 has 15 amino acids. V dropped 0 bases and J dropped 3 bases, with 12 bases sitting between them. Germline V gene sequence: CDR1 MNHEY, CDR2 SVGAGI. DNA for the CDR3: TGTGCCAGCAGTTACTCGGAAGGCGGGCTCTACGAGCAGTACTTC. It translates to CASSYSEGGLYEQYF.

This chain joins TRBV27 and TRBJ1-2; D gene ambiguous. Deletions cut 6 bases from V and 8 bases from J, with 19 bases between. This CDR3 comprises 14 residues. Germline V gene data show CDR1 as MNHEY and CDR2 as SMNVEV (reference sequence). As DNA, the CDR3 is TGTGCCAGCAGGACTGACGGGAGGATTGACGGCTACACCTTC. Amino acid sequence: CASRTDGRIDGYTF.

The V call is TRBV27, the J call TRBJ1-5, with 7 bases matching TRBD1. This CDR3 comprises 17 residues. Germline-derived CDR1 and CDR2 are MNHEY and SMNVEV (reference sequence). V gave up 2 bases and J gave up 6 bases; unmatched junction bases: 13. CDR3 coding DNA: TGTGCCAGCAGTTTAGTCCCTCTCGACAGGGCGGGTCAGCCCCAGCATTTT. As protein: CASSLVPLDRAGQPQHF.